The clone carrying this T cell receptor (beta chain) was picked up many times. Its specificity is unknown. Time point reported: pre-sensitization, week 0. Treatment indicated: therapeutic diphenylcyclopropenone sensitization with weekly scalp DPC. TCRdb independently ran MiXCR on the RACE reads; one entry per CDR3 protein. The sample has roughly 380,000 distinct CDR3 sequences; roughly 4.6% are singletons. This entry is derived from a study of human T cells and chemical hapten exposure. Findings and limits, study-wide: The donors suffered from alopecia, so their immune response may not match that of healthy people. There was no change with DPC sensitization in TCRs above 1 in 1000 frequency.

The source material was whole blood, sampled in connection with sensitization to the hapten diphenylcyclopropenone (DPC). This TCR was sampled from a woman aged 45-59 years with alopecia areata. Some clones in this sample may be carry-over from other donors' samples.

The CDR3 is CASSVEPTGAYEQYF. DNA of the CDR3: TGTGCCAGCAGCGTGGAACCGACAGGGGCCTACGAGCAGTACTTC. The chain is built from TRBV9 and TRBJ2-7, with 8 bases lining up with TRBD1. V trimming: 2 bases; J trimming: 2 bases; junction bases outside the gene matches: 6. Germline V gives CDR1 SGDLS, CDR2 YYNGEE. CDR3 length equals 15 residues. Full variable domain (outside the CDR3, taken from reference TRBV9 and TRBJ2-7): DSGVTQTPKHLITATGQRVTLRCSPRSGDLSVYWYQQSLDQGLQFLIQYYNGEERAKGNILERFSAQQFPDLHSELNLSSLELGDSALYFCASSVEPTGAYEQYFGPGTRLTVT.